This T cell receptor (beta chain) was recovered during a study of blood T cell repertoires in COVID-19 (dated by TCRdb to about 2020). With respect to the entire study: Collaborator samples came from the United States, Italy and Spain and covered acute and convalescent phases of COVID-19. The material from the prospective study consisted of cDNA or gDNA derived from T cells, B-cell-depleted T cells, or PBMCs. The dataset comprised deeply sampled blood TCRbeta repertoires from subjects exposed to, actively infected with, or recovered from COVID-19. The repertoires were released in a freely available public database meant as a resource for research on the immune response to SARS-CoV-2. Samples were obtained from the ongoing ImmuneRACE study (first 160 participants) and from 1,254 subjects provided by 6 global collaborators. Sample metadata almost always included a de-identified subject ID, COVID-19 status, age in years and sex. Where available, HLA class I and class II types were taken from metadata supplied by the sample provider and were not determined by assay-based typing.

In the germline V gene (reference sequence), CDR1 corresponds to WNHNN and CDR2 to SYGVQD. The CDR3 goes from the cysteine to the phenylalanine over 16 residues. Here the CDR3 DNA is all that survives: 48 bases in frame from base 1. What the authors observed across the whole study: The quantity of clinical and demographic metadata differed by source and by participant and was supplied without curation.

The collaborating institutions used their own protocols to collect whole blood in K2EDTA tubes. Collaborator samples were shipped for TCRbeta analysis as frozen whole blood, isolated PBMCs, or DNA extracted from either sample type. TCRbeta CDR3 regions were amplified from genomic DNA by means of the immunoSEQ Assay, a bias-controlled multiplex PCR. Processing in the source paper ran as follows. The number of nucleated cells in each sample was estimated by amplification of reference gene primers within the assay. Sequence reads were collapsed and filtered to measure the absolute abundance of every unique TCRbeta CDR3 rearrangement. For each sample, productive Simpson clonality was calculated by taking the square root of Simpson's diversity index across productive rearrangements. TCRdb obtained this table from immuneACCESS and retained in-frame rearrangements with V and J assigned. These tables miss some clones; where compared with another copy, unresolved V genes account for less than half of the shortfall, and the remainder is unexplained. V, J and clone size are taken as reported in that table, and D and trimming were inferred from the DNA itself. The sample table shows tens of thousands of clones, and around 81% are seen once. The ten biggest clones cover 20% of the sample.

This clone was observed once. It lacks a known antigen. A read error may produce the germline difference seen at one junction end. The sample was peripheral blood. The source of this sequence is a woman between 65 and 79 years old with acute or convalescent COVID-19. The rearranged chain carries TRBV10-1 and TRBJ2-1; a stretch of 12 junction bases matches TRBD2. Read as DNA, the sequence is TGCGCCAGCAGTGATACGAGGACTAGCGGGACCAATAAGCAGTTCTTC. The encoded protein is CASSDTRTSGTNKQFF.